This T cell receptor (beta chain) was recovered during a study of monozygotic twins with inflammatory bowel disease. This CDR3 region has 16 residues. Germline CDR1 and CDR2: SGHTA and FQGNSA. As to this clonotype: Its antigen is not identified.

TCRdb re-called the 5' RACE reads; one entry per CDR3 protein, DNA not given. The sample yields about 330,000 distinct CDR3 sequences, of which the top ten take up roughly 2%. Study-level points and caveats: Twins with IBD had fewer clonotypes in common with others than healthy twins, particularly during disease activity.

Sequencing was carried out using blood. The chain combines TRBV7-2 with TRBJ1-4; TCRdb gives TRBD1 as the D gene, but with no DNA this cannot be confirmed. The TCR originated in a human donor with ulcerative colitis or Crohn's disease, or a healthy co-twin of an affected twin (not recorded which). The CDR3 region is CASSLLGTTPYEKLFF.